This entry features one TCR beta chain sequence. Method: immunoSEQ multiplex PCR; TCRdb's copy keeps in-frame clones and lacks some. This table has some 700,000 clones, 88% appearing once. This sample was included in a study of shared T cell receptors in the human thymus. Trimming stripped 5 bases from V and 0 bases from J, with 14 bases between. Germline V gives CDR1 SQVTM, CDR2 ANQGSEA. CDR3 length: 14 amino acids. The data were also submitted as part of a second study, on human thymus T cells. That paper notes: It was from resections taken during corrective heart surgery that the thymus tissue came. In thymic and blood repertoires alike, V and J usage looked biased.

The clonotype was recovered from a boy in the first two years of life with a congenital heart defect. Sequencing was performed on thymocytes. V gene TRBV29-1 combines with J gene TRBJ2-7; D might be TRBD1 (6 bases). The CDR3 loop reads CSVSRTESSYEQYF. The CDR3 bases are TGCAGCGTTTCCCGGACAGAGAGCTCCTACGAGCAGTACTTC.